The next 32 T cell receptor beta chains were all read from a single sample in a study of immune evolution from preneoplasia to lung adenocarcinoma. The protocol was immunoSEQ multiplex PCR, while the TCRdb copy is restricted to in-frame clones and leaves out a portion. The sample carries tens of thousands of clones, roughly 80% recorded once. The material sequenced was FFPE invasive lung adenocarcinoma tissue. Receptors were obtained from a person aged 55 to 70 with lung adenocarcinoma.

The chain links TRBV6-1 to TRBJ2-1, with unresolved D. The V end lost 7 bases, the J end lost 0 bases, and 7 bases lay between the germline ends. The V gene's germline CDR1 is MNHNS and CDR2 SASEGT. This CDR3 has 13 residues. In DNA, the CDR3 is TGTGCCAGCACCCCCAGCTCCTACAATGAGCAGTTCTTC. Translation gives CASTPSSYNEQFF.

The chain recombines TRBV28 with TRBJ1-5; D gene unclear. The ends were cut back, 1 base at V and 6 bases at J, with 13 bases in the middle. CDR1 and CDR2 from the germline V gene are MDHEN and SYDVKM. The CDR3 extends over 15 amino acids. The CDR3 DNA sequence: TGTGCCAGCAGTTTATTTAGGAATGTGTTTCAGCCCCAGCATTTT. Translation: CASSLFRNVFQPQHF.

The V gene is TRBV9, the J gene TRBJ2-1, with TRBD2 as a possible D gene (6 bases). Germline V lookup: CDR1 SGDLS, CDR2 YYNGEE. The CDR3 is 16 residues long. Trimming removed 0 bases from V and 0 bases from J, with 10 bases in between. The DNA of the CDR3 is TGTGCCAGCAGCGTAGGGAGGGTGCGCTCCTACAATGAGCAGTTCTTC. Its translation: CASSVGRVRSYNEQFF.

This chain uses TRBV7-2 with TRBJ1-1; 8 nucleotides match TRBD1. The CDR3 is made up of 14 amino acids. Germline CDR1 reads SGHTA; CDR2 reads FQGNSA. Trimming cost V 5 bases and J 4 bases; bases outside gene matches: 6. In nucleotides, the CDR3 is TGTGCCAGCAGCCGACAGGGGCTTAGCACTGAAGCTTTCTTT. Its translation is CASSRQGLSTEAFF.

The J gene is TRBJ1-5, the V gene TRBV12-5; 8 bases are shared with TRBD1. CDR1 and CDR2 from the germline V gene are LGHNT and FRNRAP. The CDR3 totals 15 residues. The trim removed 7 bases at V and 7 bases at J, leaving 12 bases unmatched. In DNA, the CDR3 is TGTGCTAGTGCCCCGGACAGGGCGATGAGGCAGCCCCAGCATTTT. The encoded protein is CASAPDRAMRQPQHF.

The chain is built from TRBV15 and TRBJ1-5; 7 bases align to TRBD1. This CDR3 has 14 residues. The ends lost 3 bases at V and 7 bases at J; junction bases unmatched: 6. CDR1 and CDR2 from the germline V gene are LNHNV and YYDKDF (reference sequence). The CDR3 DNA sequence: TGTGCCACCAGCAGTGATCAGGGGGGGCAGCCCCAGCATTTT. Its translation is CATSSDQGGQPQHF. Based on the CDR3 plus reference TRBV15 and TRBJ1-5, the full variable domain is DAMVIQNPRYQVTQFGKPVTLSCSQTLNHNVMYWYQQKSSQAPKLLFHYYDKDFNNEADTPDNFQSRRPNTSFCFLDIRSPGLGDTAMYLCATSSDQGGQPQHFGDGTRLSIL.

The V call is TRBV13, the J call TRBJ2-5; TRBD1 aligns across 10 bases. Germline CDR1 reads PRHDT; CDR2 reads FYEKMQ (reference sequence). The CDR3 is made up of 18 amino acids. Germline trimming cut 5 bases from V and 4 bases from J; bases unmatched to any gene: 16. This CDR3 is CASSQARSGQGFGETQYF. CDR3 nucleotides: TGTGCCAGCAGCCAGGCTCGTTCGGGACAGGGGTTTGGAGAGACCCAGTACTTC.

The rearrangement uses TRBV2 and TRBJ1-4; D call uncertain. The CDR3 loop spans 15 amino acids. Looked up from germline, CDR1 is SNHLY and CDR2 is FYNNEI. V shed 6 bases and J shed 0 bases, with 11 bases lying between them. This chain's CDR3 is CASSPGPSTNEKLFF. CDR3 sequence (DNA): TGTGCCAGCAGCCCCGGCCCCTCAACTAATGAAAAACTGTTTTTT. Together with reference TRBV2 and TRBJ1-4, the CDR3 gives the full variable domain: EPEVTQTPSHQVTQMGQEVILRCVPISNHLYFYWYRQILGQKVEFLVSFYNNEISEKSEIFDDQFSVERPDGSNFTLKIRSTKLEDSAMYFCASSPGPSTNEKLFFGSGTQLSVL.

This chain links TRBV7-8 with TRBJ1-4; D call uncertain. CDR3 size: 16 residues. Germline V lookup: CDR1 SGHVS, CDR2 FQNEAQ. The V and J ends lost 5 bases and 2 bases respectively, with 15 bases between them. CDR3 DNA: TGTGCCAGCAGCCTATCAGTGGGGTACACTAATGAAAAACTGTTTTTT. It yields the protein CASSLSVGYTNEKLFF.

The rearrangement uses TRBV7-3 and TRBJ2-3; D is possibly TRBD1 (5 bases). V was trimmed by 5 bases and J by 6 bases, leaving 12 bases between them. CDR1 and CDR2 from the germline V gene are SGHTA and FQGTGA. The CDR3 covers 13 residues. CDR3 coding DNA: TGTGCCAGCAGCCTTTCCCAGGGTGATACGCAGTATTTT. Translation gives CASSLSQGDTQYF.

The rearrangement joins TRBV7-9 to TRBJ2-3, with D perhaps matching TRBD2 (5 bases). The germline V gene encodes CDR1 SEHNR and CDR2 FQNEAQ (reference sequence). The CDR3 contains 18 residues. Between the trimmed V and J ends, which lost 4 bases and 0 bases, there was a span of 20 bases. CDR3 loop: CASSYGTGSTPSTDTQYF. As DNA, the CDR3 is TGTGCCAGCAGCTATGGCACGGGATCCACTCCTAGCACAGATACGCAGTATTTT.

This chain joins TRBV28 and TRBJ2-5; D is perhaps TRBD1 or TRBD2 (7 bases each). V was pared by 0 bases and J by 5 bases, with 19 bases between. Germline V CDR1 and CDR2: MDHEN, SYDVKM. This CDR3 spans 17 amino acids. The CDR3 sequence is CASSLWKGQGEGETQYF. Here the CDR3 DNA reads TGTGCCAGCAGTTTATGGAAAGGGCAGGGGGAGGGGGAGACCCAGTACTTC. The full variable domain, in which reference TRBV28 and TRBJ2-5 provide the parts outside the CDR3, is DVKVTQSSRYLVKRTGEKVFLECVQDMDHENMFWYRQDPGLGLRLIYFSYDVKMKEKGDIPEGYSVSREKKERFSLILESASTNQTSMYLCASSLWKGQGEGETQYFGPGTRLLVL.

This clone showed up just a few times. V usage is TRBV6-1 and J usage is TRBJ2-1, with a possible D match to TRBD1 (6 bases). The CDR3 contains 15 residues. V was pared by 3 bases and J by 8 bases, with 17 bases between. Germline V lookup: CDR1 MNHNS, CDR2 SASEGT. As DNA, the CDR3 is TGTGCCAGCAGTGACGCTACAGGGAGTTGGGATGAGCAGTTCTTC. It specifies CASSDATGSWDEQFF.

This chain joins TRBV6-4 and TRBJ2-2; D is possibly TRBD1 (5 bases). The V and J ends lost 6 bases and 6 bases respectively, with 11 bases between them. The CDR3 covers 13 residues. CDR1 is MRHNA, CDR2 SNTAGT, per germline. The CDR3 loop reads CASSLQEPGELFF. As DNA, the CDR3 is TGTGCCAGCAGCCTACAGGAACCCGGGGAGCTGTTTTTT.

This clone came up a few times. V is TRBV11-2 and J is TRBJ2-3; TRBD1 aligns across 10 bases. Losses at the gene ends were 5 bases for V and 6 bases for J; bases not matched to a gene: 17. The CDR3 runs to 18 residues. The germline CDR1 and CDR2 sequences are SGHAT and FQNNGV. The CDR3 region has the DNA TGTGCCAGCAGCCAACGATACCACCCGGGACAGGGGATGGATACGCAGTATTTT. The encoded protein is CASSQRYHPGQGMDTQYF.

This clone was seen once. CDR3 protein: CASRGQGIPINQPQHF. The CDR3, as DNA: TGTGCCAGCCGAGGACAGGGGATCCCAATCAATCAGCCCCAGCATTTT. The chain carries TRBV6-6 and TRBJ1-5, with 9 bases matching TRBD1. The trim removed 8 bases at V and 3 bases at J, leaving 11 bases unmatched. The CDR3 runs 16 residues. Germline V gives CDR1 MNHNY, CDR2 SVGAGI (reference sequence).

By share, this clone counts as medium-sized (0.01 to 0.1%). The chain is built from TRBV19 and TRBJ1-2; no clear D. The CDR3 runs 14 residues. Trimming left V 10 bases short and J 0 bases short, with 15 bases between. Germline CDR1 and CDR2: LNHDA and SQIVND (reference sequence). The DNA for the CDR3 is TGTGCCAACACAATCATAGACGCTAACTATGGCTACACCTTC. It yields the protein CANTIIDANYGYTF.

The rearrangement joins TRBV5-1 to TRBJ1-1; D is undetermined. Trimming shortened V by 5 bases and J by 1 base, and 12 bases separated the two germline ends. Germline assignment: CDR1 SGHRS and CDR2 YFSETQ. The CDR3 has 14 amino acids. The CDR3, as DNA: TGCGCCAGCAGTCCTAACAACCCGAACACTGAAGCTTTCTTT. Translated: CASSPNNPNTEAFF. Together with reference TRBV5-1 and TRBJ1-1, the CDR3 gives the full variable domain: KAGVTQTPRYLIKTRGQQVTLSCSPISGHRSVSWYQQTPGQGLQFLFEYFSETQRNKGNFPGRFSGRQFSNSRSEMNVSTLELGDSALYLCASSPNNPNTEAFFGQGTRLTVV.

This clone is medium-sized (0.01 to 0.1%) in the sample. The CDR3 DNA follows: TGTGCCAGCAGACACCGGGACAGTTACGAGCAGTACTTC. This codes for CASRHRDSYEQYF. The V and J genes are TRBV6-5 and TRBJ2-7, with TRBD1 matching over 7 bases. The V segment lost 6 bases and the J segment 4 bases; nucleotides outside the gene matches: 6. This CDR3 is built from 13 residues. Germline CDR1 reads MNHEY; CDR2 reads SVGAGI.

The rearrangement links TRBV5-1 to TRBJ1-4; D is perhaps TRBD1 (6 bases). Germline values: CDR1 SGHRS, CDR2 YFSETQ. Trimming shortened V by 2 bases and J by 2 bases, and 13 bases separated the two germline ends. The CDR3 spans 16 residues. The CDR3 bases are TGCGCCAGCAGCTTTGCCCAAGGGGGGACTAATGAAAAACTGTTTTTT. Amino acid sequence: CASSFAQGGTNEKLFF.

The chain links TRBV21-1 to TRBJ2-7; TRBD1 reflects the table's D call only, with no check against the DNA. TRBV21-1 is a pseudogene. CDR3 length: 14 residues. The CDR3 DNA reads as TGTGCCAGCAGCAAACGCAGGGCGAGGTACGAGCAGTACTTC. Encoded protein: CASSKRRARYEQYF.

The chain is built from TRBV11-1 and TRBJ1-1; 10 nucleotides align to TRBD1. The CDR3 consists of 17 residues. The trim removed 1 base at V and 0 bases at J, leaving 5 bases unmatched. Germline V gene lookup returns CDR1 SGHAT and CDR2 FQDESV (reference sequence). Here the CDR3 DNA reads TGTGCCAGCAGCTTAGGACAGGGGGCCGGAATGAACACTGAAGCTTTCTTT. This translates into CASSLGQGAGMNTEAFF.

CDR3 sequence: CASSLEGTGDEKLFF. The CDR3 nucleotides read TGCGCCAGCAGCTTGGAAGGGACAGGCGACGAAAAACTGTTTTTT. The chain recombines TRBV5-1 with TRBJ1-4, with 8 bases matching TRBD1. The J segment lost 8 bases and the V segment lost 0 bases, leaving 6 bases of the junction unmatched. The germline CDR1 and CDR2 sequences are SGHRS and YFSETQ. The CDR3 loop spans 15 amino acids.

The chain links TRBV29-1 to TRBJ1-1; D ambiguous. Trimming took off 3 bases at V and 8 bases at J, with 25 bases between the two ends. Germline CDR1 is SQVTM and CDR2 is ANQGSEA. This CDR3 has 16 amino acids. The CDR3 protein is CSVDSSSGLRRSEAFF. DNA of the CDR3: TGCAGCGTTGATAGTAGCTCCGGGCTGAGGAGGTCCGAAGCTTTCTTT. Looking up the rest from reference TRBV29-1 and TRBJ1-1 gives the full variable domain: SAVISQKPSRDICQRGTSLTIQCQVDSQVTMMFWYRQQPGQSLTLIATANQGSEATYESGFVIDKFPISRPNLTFSTLTVSNMSPEDSSIYLCSVDSSSGLRRSEAFFGQGTRLTVV.

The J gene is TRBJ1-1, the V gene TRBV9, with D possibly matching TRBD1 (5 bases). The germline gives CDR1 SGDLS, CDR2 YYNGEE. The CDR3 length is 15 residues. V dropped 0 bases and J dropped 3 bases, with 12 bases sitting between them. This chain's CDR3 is CASSVAVLGDTEAFF. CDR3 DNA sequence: TGTGCCAGCAGCGTAGCTGTGTTAGGGGACACTGAAGCTTTCTTT.

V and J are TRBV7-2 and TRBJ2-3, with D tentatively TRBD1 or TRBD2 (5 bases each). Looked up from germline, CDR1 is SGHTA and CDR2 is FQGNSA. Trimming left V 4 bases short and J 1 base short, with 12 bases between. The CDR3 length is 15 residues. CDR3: CASSYRDPRTDTQYF. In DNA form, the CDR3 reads TGTGCCAGCAGCTACCGGGACCCTCGCACAGATACGCAGTATTTT.

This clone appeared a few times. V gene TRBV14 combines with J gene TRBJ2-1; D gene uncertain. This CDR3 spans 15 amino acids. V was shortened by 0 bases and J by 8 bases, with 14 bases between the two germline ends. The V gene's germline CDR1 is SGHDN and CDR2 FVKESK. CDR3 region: CASSQEIGRIYEQFF. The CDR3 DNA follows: TGTGCCAGCAGCCAAGAAATCGGGCGAATCTATGAGCAGTTCTTC.

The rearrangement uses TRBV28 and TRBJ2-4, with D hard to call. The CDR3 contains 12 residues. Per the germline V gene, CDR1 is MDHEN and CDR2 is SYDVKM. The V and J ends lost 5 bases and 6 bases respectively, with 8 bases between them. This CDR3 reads CASSPRLNIQYF. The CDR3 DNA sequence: TGTGCCAGCAGTCCCCGGCTAAACATTCAGTACTTC.

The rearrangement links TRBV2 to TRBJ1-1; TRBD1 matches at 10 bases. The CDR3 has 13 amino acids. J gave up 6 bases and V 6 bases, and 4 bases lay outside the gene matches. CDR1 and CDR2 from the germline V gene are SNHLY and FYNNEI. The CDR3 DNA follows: TGTGCCAGCAGGGGACAGGGGAAGGCTGAAGCTTTCTTT. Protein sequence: CASRGQGKAEAFF. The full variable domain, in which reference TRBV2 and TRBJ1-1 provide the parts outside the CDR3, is EPEVTQTPSHQVTQMGQEVILRCVPISNHLYFYWYRQILGQKVEFLVSFYNNEISEKSEIFDDQFSVERPDGSNFTLKIRSTKLEDSAMYFCASRGQGKAEAFFGQGTRLTVV.

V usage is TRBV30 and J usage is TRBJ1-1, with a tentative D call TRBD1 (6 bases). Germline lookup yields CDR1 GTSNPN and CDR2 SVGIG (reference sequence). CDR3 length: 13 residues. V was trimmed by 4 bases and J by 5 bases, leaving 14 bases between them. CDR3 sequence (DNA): TGTGCCTGGACGGGTAGGGGGTGGACTGAAGCTTTCTTT. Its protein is CAWTGRGWTEAFF. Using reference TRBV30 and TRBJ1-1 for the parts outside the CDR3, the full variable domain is SQTIHQWPATLVQPVGSPLSLECTVEGTSNPNLYWYRQAAGRGLQLLFYSVGIGQISSEVPQNLSASRPQDRQFILSSKKLLLSDSGFYLCAWTGRGWTEAFFGQGTRLTVV.

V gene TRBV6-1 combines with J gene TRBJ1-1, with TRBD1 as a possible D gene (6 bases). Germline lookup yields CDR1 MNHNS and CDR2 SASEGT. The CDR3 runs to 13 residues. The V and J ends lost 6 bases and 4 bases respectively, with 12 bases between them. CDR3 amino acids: CASSTTGTTEAFF. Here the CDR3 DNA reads TGTGCCAGCAGCACTACAGGGACCACTGAAGCTTTCTTT.

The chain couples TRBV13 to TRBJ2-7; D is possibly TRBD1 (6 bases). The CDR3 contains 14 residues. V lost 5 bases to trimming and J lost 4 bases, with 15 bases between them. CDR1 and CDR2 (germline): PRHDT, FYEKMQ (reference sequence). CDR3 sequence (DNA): TGTGCCAGCAGCCCTAGCCTCACAGGGTACGAGCAGTACTTC. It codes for CASSPSLTGYEQYF.